These 18 T cell receptor beta chains were sequenced from one sample in a study of regulatory T cells in long-lasting Graves disease. Sequencing libraries for TCR beta were prepared with iRepertoire HTBI primers and Arm-PCR of CDR3 regions. In TCRdb, the multiplex PCR reads were re-called with MiXCR into one record per CDR3 protein. The sample includes around 460,000 distinct CDR3 sequences, around 15% of them seen just once. The sample's time point: newly diagnosed GD, antithyroid drugs for less than 3 months. RNA extracted from PBMCs served as the sequencing template. These same records also appear under a second study, on T cells in Graves' hyperthyroidism and ophthalmopathy.

The sequenced sample was peripheral blood mononuclear cells (PBMCs), obtained at new diagnosis, from a patient treated with antithyroid drugs. These receptors all stem from a woman in her forties or fifties with Graves disease.

This clonotype was seen a handful of times. The V call is TRBV29-1, the J call TRBJ2-5; 7 nucleotides line up with TRBD1. CDR1 SQVTM and CDR2 ANQGSEA come from the germline V gene. V was pared by 7 bases and J by 6 bases, with 11 bases of the junction left unmatched. This CDR3 has 13 amino acids. This CDR3 is CSGLQGLAKTQYF. DNA of the CDR3: TGCAGCGGACTACAGGGGTTGGCAAAGACCCAGTACTTC.

This clonotype was detected ten times or more. The V and J genes are TRBV20-1 and TRBJ2-1, with 8 bases aligning to TRBD1. With 2 bases clipped from V and 9 bases from J, the junction kept 3 bases outside the gene matches. The germline V gene encodes CDR1 DFQATT and CDR2 SNEGSKA (reference sequence). The CDR3 is made up of 12 amino acids. The CDR3 spells CSARQGAIEQFF. CDR3 nucleotide sequence: TGCAGTGCTAGACAGGGGGCCATTGAGCAGTTCTTC.

The sample holds a few counts of this clonotype. The gene calls are TRBV5-1 and TRBJ2-3, with TRBD2 identical over 8 bases. The trim removed 1 base at V and 4 bases at J, leaving 8 bases unmatched. The germline V gene encodes CDR1 SGHRS and CDR2 YFSETQ. CDR3 length: 16 amino acids. CDR3 loop: CASSLNPTSDSDTQYF. The CDR3 DNA reads as TGCGCCAGCAGCTTGAATCCGACTAGCGATTCAGATACGCAGTATTTT.

This clonotype has ten or more counts. This chain's CDR3 is CASSSTRTSSEQFF. CDR3 DNA sequence: TGTGCCAGCAGCTCCACCCGGACTAGCTCTGAGCAGTTCTTC. The J gene is TRBJ2-1, the V gene TRBV7-3; 8 nucleotides line up with TRBD2. The CDR3 contains 14 residues. Trimming at V came to 4 bases and at J to 9 bases, leaving 8 bases not matched to a gene. CDR1 and CDR2 from the germline V gene are SGHTA and FQGTGA.

In its sample, this clonotype was seen a few times. V gene TRBV18 combines with J gene TRBJ1-1; D perhaps matches TRBD1 (6 bases). The CDR3 loop spans 13 amino acids. Germline values: CDR1 KGHSH, CDR2 LQKENI. With 1 base removed from V and 7 bases from J, the gap between germline ends came to 10 bases. As DNA, the CDR3 is TGTGCCAGCTCACCACAGGGGGAGCGTGAAGCTTTCTTT. Translating it yields CASSPQGEREAFF.

This clonotype has at least ten counts. The chain is built from TRBV28 and TRBJ2-7; D might be TRBD1 (5 bases). This CDR3 contains 15 residues. Germline lookup yields CDR1 MDHEN and CDR2 SYDVKM. Trimming cost V 8 bases and J 3 bases, with 20 bases left between them. This CDR3 is CASVRRRQILYEQYF. Written as DNA, the CDR3 is TGTGCCAGCGTCCGGCGGCGACAGATACTCTACGAGCAGTACTTC.

This clonotype was recorded only once. One junction end disagrees with the germline gene, perhaps due to a read error. CDR3 sequence reads: CASSVHLANAGELFF. DNA for the CDR3: TGTGCCAGCAGCGTACACCTCGCGAACGCCGGGGAGCTGTTTTTT. The chain is built from TRBV9 and TRBJ2-2, with D unresolved. The CDR3 covers 15 residues. Germline V gene lookup returns CDR1 SGDLS and CDR2 YYNGEE.

A word on this clonotype: This could be a read error, since a much larger clone is one nucleotide away. The chain uses TRBV28 and TRBJ1-2, with a tentative D call TRBD1 (6 bases). Trimming pared 6 bases from V and 0 bases from J, leaving 11 bases between. Germline values: CDR1 MDHEN, CDR2 SYDVKM. The CDR3 loop spans 14 amino acids. The CDR3 sequence: CASRLAGANYGYTF. The CDR3 DNA is TGTGCCAGCAGATTGGCAGGGGCTAACTATGGCTACACCTTC.

This clonotype was found many times. The chain employs TRBV10-3 and TRBJ1-5; D not resolved. Germline V gene lookup returns CDR1 ENHRY and CDR2 SYGVKD. CDR3 length: 16 residues. V was trimmed by 1 base and J by 4 bases, leaving 14 bases between them. This chain's CDR3 is CAISELATGSNQPQHF. The DNA of the CDR3 is TGTGCCATCAGTGAGTTGGCGACGGGGAGTAATCAGCCCCAGCATTTT.

The chain links TRBV6-2 or TRBV6-3 to TRBJ1-1, with 9 bases matching TRBD1. The CDR3 is made up of 17 amino acids. Trimming took 2 bases from V and 11 from J; bases not matched to a gene: 18. The germline gives CDR1 MNHEY, CDR2 SVGEGT. CDR3: CASSYQGPTGGLYAAFF. Written as DNA, the CDR3 is TGTGCCAGCAGTTACCAAGGCCCGACAGGGGGGTTGTATGCCGCTTTCTTT.

This clonotype was recorded many times. The gene calls are TRBV7-2 and TRBJ2-1; unclear D gene. The DNA end is a closer match to TRBJ2-5, so the J assignment may be wrong. Germline V gene sequence: CDR1 SGHTA, CDR2 FQGNSA. The CDR3 totals 13 residues. CDR3 amino acids: CASSLDGRQTQYF. CDR3 bases: TGTGCCAGCAGCTTAGACGGCAGACAGACCCAGTACTTC.

This clonotype showed up many times. The V call is TRBV29-1, the J call TRBJ2-5; a weak D match, TRBD2 (6 bases). Looked up from germline, CDR1 is SQVTM and CDR2 is ANQGSEA. With 6 bases removed from V and 5 bases from J, the gap between germline ends came to 13 bases. CDR3 length equals 12 residues. The DNA for the CDR3 is TGCAGCGTCGCCGGGAGTAGGGAGACCCAGTACTTC. Amino acid sequence: CSVAGSRETQYF.

The J gene is TRBJ2-1, the V gene TRBV18, with D unclear. The V gene's germline CDR1 is KGHSH and CDR2 LQKENI. The CDR3 has 11 residues. V was cut by 1 base and J by 8 bases, with 3 bases left in between. CDR3: CASSPRYEQFF. The CDR3 region has the DNA TGTGCCAGCTCACCACGGTATGAGCAGTTCTTC.

This clonotype was found a few times. The J gene is TRBJ2-1, the V gene TRBV7-9, with D uncertain. Germline V gene lookup returns CDR1 SEHNR and CDR2 FQNEAQ (reference sequence). The V end was cut by 2 bases, the J end by 6 bases, with 5 bases between. The CDR3 contains 12 residues. DNA for the CDR3: TGTGCCAGCAGCTTATTATCCAATGAGCAGTTCTTC. Amino acids: CASSLLSNEQFF.

This clonotype was seen many times. This chain joins TRBV28 and TRBJ2-1; the match to TRBD2 covers 12 bases. The CDR3 runs 18 residues. Germline V gene lookup returns CDR1 MDHEN and CDR2 SYDVKM. Trimming took 6 bases from V and 2 from J; bases not matched to a gene: 11. The CDR3 DNA follows: TGTGCCAGCAGCTTGGGGGGTCTAGCGGGAGGGGCCTACAATGAGCAGTTCTTC. This sequence encodes CASSLGGLAGGAYNEQFF.

The table lists this clonotype with many counts. The J gene is TRBJ2-7, the V gene TRBV2; TRBD2 is a possible D gene (6 bases). V lost 8 bases and J lost 7, with 18 bases in between. The germline V gene has CDR1 SNHLY and CDR2 FYNNEI. CDR3 length equals 13 residues. CDR3 in amino acids: CASFETRAGEQYF. The CDR3 nucleotides read TGTGCCAGCTTCGAGACTAGGGCTGGGGAGCAGTACTTC. The full variable domain, in which reference TRBV2 and TRBJ2-7 provide the parts outside the CDR3, is EPEVTQTPSHQVTQMGQEVILRCVPISNHLYFYWYRQILGQKVEFLVSFYNNEISEKSEIFDDQFSVERPDGSNFTLKIRSTKLEDSAMYFCASFETRAGEQYFGPGTRLTVT.

This clonotype was counted ten times or more. The chain couples TRBV3-1 to TRBJ2-1; D is ambiguous. Trimming shortened V by 0 bases and J by 12 bases, and 9 bases separated the two germline ends. Looked up from germline, CDR1 is LGHDT and CDR2 is YNNKEL (reference sequence). This CDR3 has 12 amino acids. The CDR3 DNA sequence: TGTGCCAGCAGCCAAGATCTAAGGGTGCAGTTCTTC. As protein: CASSQDLRVQFF.

Many counts were recorded for this clonotype. J is TRBJ1-2 and V is TRBV28; D is ambiguous. Trimming left V 6 bases short and J 3 bases short, with 8 bases between. The CDR3 has 12 residues. Germline CDR1 and CDR2: MDHEN and SYDVKM. The CDR3 is CASSFADYGYTF. The CDR3 DNA follows: TGTGCCAGCAGCTTCGCGGACTATGGCTACACCTTC.